This TCR beta chain was sequenced in a study of Graves' ophthalmopathy and Graves' hyperthyroidism. Comments on this clonotype: Its antigen remains unknown.

Hyperthyroidism cases were recent diagnoses of under 2 months' duration in people aged 18 to 65. No donor had other autoimmune disease, uncontrolled infection, pregnancy or lactation. RNA transcripts were the source from which TCR beta CDR3 regions were amplified. A first-round RT-PCR used HTBI primers, followed by a second-round multiplex PCR. TCRdb redid the calling of the multiplex PCR reads with MiXCR, one entry per CDR3 protein. The table records 1 million to 1.3 million distinct CDR3 sequences, roughly two fifths of them present only once. Whole-study results and caveats: Most thyroid-expanded clonotypes exceeding 0.001 frequency were also found in blood. Classification of ophthalmopathy versus stable hyperthyroidism by a 13-signature model yielded around 90% sensitivity and approximately 79% specificity.

Material for sequencing was peripheral blood or thyroid tissue (not recorded which). The sequence was obtained from an adult man with Graves' hyperthyroidism.

The CDR3 reads CASSTPGQYF. In DNA, the CDR3 is TGTGCCAGTAGCACTCCGGGGCAGTACTTC. The gene calls are TRBV19 and TRBJ2-5, with D perhaps matching TRBD2 (5 bases). CDR3 length: 10 amino acids. Between the trimmed V and J ends, which lost 6 bases and 11 bases, there was a span of 10 bases. Germline V CDR1 and CDR2: LNHDA, SQIVND (reference sequence).